These 26 T cell receptor beta chains share one sample of origin, sequenced in a study of blood T cell repertoires in COVID-19. Profiled with immunoSEQ multiplex PCR; TCRdb holds only in-frame clones, not every one. The data hold about 59,000 clones, with roughly four fifths observed a single time. The sequenced material came from peripheral blood. The receptors shown here come from a human donor in a cohort sampled during active COVID-19.

On this clone: Germline is not matched at one junction end, which may reflect a read error. This sequence joins TRBV7-2 and TRBJ1-4, with 9 bases matching TRBD1. The CDR3 has 12 amino acids. Per the germline V gene, CDR1 is SGHTA and CDR2 is FQGNSA. CDR3 loop: CASSLNRGRPVF. For the CDR3, the DNA is TGTGCCAGCAGCCTAAACAGGGGGCGTCCGGTTTTT.

This chain uses TRBV2 with TRBJ1-5; TRBD1 agrees at 8 bases. V lost 6 bases and J lost 5; bases outside the gene matches: 15. Per the germline V gene, CDR1 is SNHLY and CDR2 is FYNNEI. The CDR3 spans 17 residues. The CDR3, as DNA: TGTGCCAGCAGCGAATACAGGGGGAGGTCGTCGGATCAGCCCCAGCATTTT. Encoded protein: CASSEYRGRSSDQPQHF.

V and J are TRBV5-1 and TRBJ2-1; a possible D gene is TRBD1 (6 bases). The germline CDR1 and CDR2 sequences are SGHRS and YFSETQ. There are 16 residues in the CDR3. Deletions cut 1 base from V and 6 bases from J, with 17 bases between. In DNA form, the CDR3 reads TGCGCCAGCAGCTTGCTAGGGGACATAACTATCAATGAGCAGTTCTTC. Its protein product is CASSLLGDITINEQFF. The full variable domain, with the rest looked up from reference TRBV5-1 and TRBJ2-1, is KAGVTQTPRYLIKTRGQQVTLSCSPISGHRSVSWYQQTPGQGLQFLFEYFSETQRNKGNFPGRFSGRQFSNSRSEMNVSTLELGDSALYLCASSLLGDITINEQFFGPGTRLTVL.

A single count supports this clone. This rearrangement joins TRBV15 to TRBJ2-5; 7 bases align to TRBD1. The CDR3 is 15 residues long. V lost 9 bases and J lost 5; bases outside the gene matches: 15. Germline-derived CDR1 and CDR2 are LNHNV and YYDKDF (reference sequence). CDR3 DNA: TGTGCCACTTCTAAGGGGGCAGGTAGCATGGAGACCCAGTACTTC. Its protein product is CATSKGAGSMETQYF.

The chain has TRBV6-5 and TRBJ1-2; 8 bases align to TRBD1. With V trimmed by 8 bases and J by 4 bases, 9 bases remained unmatched. This CDR3 comprises 14 residues. Germline V gene lookup returns CDR1 MNHEY and CDR2 SVGAGI. Here the CDR3 DNA reads TGTGCCAGCTCCCCTGCAACAGGGGGCTATGGCTACACCTTC. Translation: CASSPATGGYGYTF.

The V gene is TRBV5-1, the J gene TRBJ2-7, with a weak D call TRBD1 (5 bases). V was clipped by 2 bases and J by 5 bases, with 11 bases between them. Germline V lookup: CDR1 SGHRS, CDR2 YFSETQ. The CDR3 totals 13 residues. CDR3 nucleotides: TGCGCCAGCAGCTTCCCAGGGTGGGACGAGCAGTACTTC. The encoded protein is CASSFPGWDEQYF.

The chain is built from TRBV6-4 and TRBJ2-1, with TRBD2 identical over 11 bases. J gave up 9 bases and V 5 bases, and 9 bases lay outside the gene matches. Germline loops: CDR1 MRHNA, CDR2 SNTAGT. This CDR3 has 15 amino acids. This CDR3 reads CASSTTSGRGSEQFF. The CDR3 region has the DNA TGTGCCAGCAGTACTACTAGCGGGAGAGGGAGTGAGCAGTTCTTC.

In this sample, this clone turned up once. This rearrangement joins TRBV12-2 to TRBJ2-7; the tabulated D call, TRBD1, remains unverified against the DNA. TRBV12-2 is assigned pseudogene status. This CDR3 has 15 residues. This CDR3 is CASRLVGGQGYEQYF. Here the CDR3 DNA reads TGTGCAAGTCGCTTAGTTGGGGGACAGGGCTACGAGCAGTACTTC.

This chain links TRBV24-1 with TRBJ2-2; perhaps TRBD2 as D (6 bases). Germline V lookup: CDR1 KGHDR, CDR2 SFDVKD. The CDR3 consists of 16 residues. V lost 5 bases and J lost 4, with 16 bases in between. The CDR3 sequence: CATSGLGEDSTGELFF. The CDR3 DNA reads as TGTGCCACCAGTGGACTGGGGGAGGATAGCACCGGGGAGCTGTTTTTT.

The chain employs TRBV7-2 and TRBJ2-5, with D perhaps matching TRBD2 (5 bases). The V gene's germline CDR1 is SGHTA and CDR2 FQGNSA. V lost 2 bases and J lost 7, with 11 bases in between. The CDR3 sequence is 13 residues long. The CDR3 reads CASSLSGYGTQYF. CDR3 coding DNA: TGTGCCAGCAGCTTATCGGGATACGGGACCCAGTACTTC.

The J gene is TRBJ1-5, the V gene TRBV4-3; D gene uncertain. CDR1 is LGHNA, CDR2 YSLEER, per germline. The CDR3 length is 16 residues. V dropped 1 base and J dropped 4 bases, with 14 bases sitting between them. CDR3 residues: CASSQGVINRNQPQHF. In DNA, the CDR3 is TGCGCCAGCAGCCAAGGCGTTATTAACCGGAATCAGCCCCAGCATTTT.

The chain joins TRBV4-3 to TRBJ2-7; 7 bases are a match to TRBD2. Germline CDR1 LGHNA, CDR2 YSLEER. The CDR3 sequence is 16 residues long. Trimming removed 4 bases from V and 2 bases from J; junction bases left unmatched: 11. The CDR3 nucleotides read TGCGCCAGCAGCCCCCCCCGGGACTACAGCCCCTACGAGCAGTACTTC. Translating it yields CASSPPRDYSPYEQYF.

This sequence joins TRBV28 and TRBJ1-1, with 8 bases fitting TRBD1. This CDR3 has 14 amino acids. V trimming: 6 bases; J trimming: 7 bases; junction bases outside the gene matches: 10. From germline, CDR1 is MDHEN and CDR2 SYDVKM. DNA for the CDR3: TGTGCCAGCAGCTACTTCGACAGGGGCTATGAAGCTTTCTTT. Translation gives CASSYFDRGYEAFF.

This chain connects TRBV15 to TRBJ2-2; 10 bases match TRBD2. CDR3 size: 16 residues. V shed 8 bases, J shed 7 bases, and the junction held 13 bases outside the gene matches. Looked up from germline, CDR1 is LNHNV and CDR2 is YYDKDF (reference sequence). CDR3 loop: CATRTTDSGRSGELFF. CDR3 coding DNA: TGTGCCACCCGAACCACAGATAGCGGGAGGAGCGGGGAGCTGTTTTTT.

The chain is built from TRBV28 and TRBJ1-6, with D unresolved. Germline V gene sequence: CDR1 MDHEN, CDR2 SYDVKM. The ends were cut back, 3 bases at V and 8 bases at J, with 8 bases in the middle. The CDR3 sequence is 13 residues long. CDR3 sequence (DNA): TGTGCCAGCAGTTTCAAATCGGATTCACCCCTCCACTTT. Protein product: CASSFKSDSPLHF.

The sample holds one count of this clone. The V call is TRBV3-1 (or the pseudogene TRBV3-2), the J call TRBJ2-2, with D uncertain. The CDR3 covers 14 residues. The germline CDR1 and CDR2 sequences are LGHDT and YNNKEL (reference sequence). V lost 1 base and J 6 bases, leaving 9 bases between the germline ends. CDR3 nucleotide sequence: TGTGCCAGCAGCCAAGTTCGAGTCGCCGGGGAGCTGTTTTTT. Amino acids: CASSQVRVAGELFF.

The V and J genes are TRBV27 and TRBJ2-7, with D possibly matching TRBD2 (6 bases). The V and J ends lost 4 bases and 7 bases respectively, with 23 bases between them. CDR3 size: 16 residues. Per germline, CDR1 MNHEY and CDR2 SMNVEV (reference sequence). This CDR3 is CASSYRIGLQPIEQYF. The CDR3 DNA reads as TGTGCCAGCAGTTACCGAATCGGACTACAACCAATTGAGCAGTACTTC.

This clone was found many times. The chain carries TRBV6-4 and TRBJ2-7; weak D call: TRBD1 (5 bases). The CDR3 spans 13 residues. CDR1 is MRHNA, CDR2 SNTAGT, per germline. V dropped 0 bases and J dropped 7 bases, with 10 bases sitting between them. The CDR3 loop reads CASSDSPQGEQYF. As DNA, the CDR3 is TGTGCCAGCAGTGACTCTCCCCAGGGTGAGCAGTACTTC.

The V call is TRBV19, the J call TRBJ2-1, with D perhaps TRBD1 (6 bases). The germline V gene has CDR1 LNHDA and CDR2 SQIVND (reference sequence). Trimming removed 4 bases at V and 0 bases at J, with 13 bases between. The CDR3 contains 16 residues. CDR3 in DNA: TGTGCCAGTAGTACCCTACAGGGTTTCTCCTACAATGAGCAGTTCTTC. Amino acids: CASSTLQGFSYNEQFF.

This rearrangement joins TRBV7-3 to TRBJ2-1, with 7 bases aligning to TRBD2. The CDR3 totals 14 residues. J was trimmed by 5 bases and V by 2 bases; bases with no gene match: 3. Germline V gene sequence: CDR1 SGHTA, CDR2 FQGTGA. CDR3 bases: TGTGCCAGCAGCTTAGGAGCGGGGAACAATGAGCAGTTCTTC. Amino acid sequence: CASSLGAGNNEQFF.

The rearrangement uses TRBV11-1 and TRBJ2-1; the match to TRBD2 covers 14 bases. Trimming at V came to 4 bases and at J to 7 bases, leaving 6 bases not matched to a gene. The CDR3 length is 16 residues. The germline V gene encodes CDR1 SGHAT and CDR2 FQDESV (reference sequence). The CDR3 loop is CASSSTSGRVVNEQFF. The CDR3 bases are TGTGCCAGCAGCTCGACTAGCGGGAGGGTGGTTAATGAGCAGTTCTTC.

Remarks on this clone: The junction departs from the called germline gene at one end, perhaps through a read error. The chain joins TRBV6-5 to TRBJ2-3; D is possibly TRBD1 (6 bases). The CDR3 sequence is 12 residues long. Germline V gene data show CDR1 as MNHEY and CDR2 as SVGAGI. The CDR3 coding sequence is TGTGCCTGCAGGGGAGTCGCAGATACGCAGTATTTT. Amino acids: CACRGVADTQYF.

This chain links TRBV4-2 with TRBJ2-5; 12 bases match TRBD2. J gave up 7 bases and V 0 bases, and 15 bases lay outside the gene matches. This CDR3 contains 19 residues. CDR1 is LGHNA, CDR2 YNFKEQ, per germline. CDR3: CASSQEVTSGSRERGTQYF. The CDR3, as DNA: TGTGCCAGCAGCCAAGAAGTGACTAGCGGGAGTAGGGAGAGGGGGACCCAGTACTTC.

The chain has TRBV6-1 and TRBJ1-2; 7 bases line up with TRBD1. Germline CDR1 and CDR2: MNHNS and SASEGT. This CDR3 comprises 16 residues. The V and J ends lost 2 bases and 4 bases, in that order; junction bases with no gene match: 10. The CDR3 spells CASSERRGGEVYGYTF. The CDR3 DNA is TGTGCCAGCAGTGAACGAAGAGGGGGCGAGGTCTATGGCTACACCTTC.

The genes are TRBV19 and TRBJ1-2, with TRBD1 identical over 7 bases. The V gene end was trimmed by 9 bases and the J gene end by 0 bases; junction bases not matched to a gene: 10. Per the germline V gene, CDR1 is LNHDA and CDR2 is SQIVND (reference sequence). The CDR3 totals 15 residues. CDR3 amino acids: CASQTPGGSNYGYTF. The CDR3 coding sequence is TGTGCCAGCCAAACCCCAGGGGGGTCTAACTATGGCTACACCTTC. Using reference TRBV19 and TRBJ1-2 for the parts outside the CDR3, the full variable domain is DGGITQSPKYLFRKEGQNVTLSCEQNLNHDAMYWYRQDPGQGLRLIYYSQIVNDFQKGDIAEGYSVSREKKESFPLTVTSAQKNPTAFYLCASQTPGGSNYGYTFGSGTRLTVV.

This clone was seen just once. The rearrangement uses TRBV6-2 or TRBV6-3 and TRBJ2-6; TRBD1 agrees at 9 bases. CDR1 is MNHEY, CDR2 SVGEGT, per germline. V trimming: 6 bases; J trimming: 0 bases; junction bases outside the gene matches: 6. The CDR3 consists of 17 residues. CDR3 nucleotides: TGTGCCAGCAGCCCCGGGACAGGGATCTCTGGGGCCAACGTCCTGACTTTC. Its protein product is CASSPGTGISGANVLTF.